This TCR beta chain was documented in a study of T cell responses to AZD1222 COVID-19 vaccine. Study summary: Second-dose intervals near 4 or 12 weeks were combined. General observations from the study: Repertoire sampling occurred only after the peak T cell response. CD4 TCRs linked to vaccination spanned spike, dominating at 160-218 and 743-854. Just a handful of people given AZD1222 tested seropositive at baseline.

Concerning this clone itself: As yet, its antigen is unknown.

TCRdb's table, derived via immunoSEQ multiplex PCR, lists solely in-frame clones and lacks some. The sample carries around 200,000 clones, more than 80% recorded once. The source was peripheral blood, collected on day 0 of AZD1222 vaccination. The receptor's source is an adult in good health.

The CDR3 DNA sequence: TGCGCCAGCAGCCCCTATGGTGATGAGCAGTTCTTC. It specifies CASSPYGDEQFF. This chain joins TRBV10-1 and TRBJ2-1; no definite D call. The germline V and J ends were trimmed by 6 bases and 8 bases, with 11 bases remaining between them. Germline V gene sequence: CDR1 WNHNN, CDR2 SYGVQD (reference sequence). The CDR3 length is 12 residues.